The entry below describes one T cell receptor beta chain. As yet, its antigen is unknown. The sample belongs to a study of T cell repertoires in ileal Crohn's disease. Study results and caveats: Clonal expansions were more frequent in active smokers than non-smokers at surgery.

V dropped 4 bases and J dropped 0 bases, with 10 bases sitting between them. Germline-derived CDR1 and CDR2 are MDHEN and SYDVKM. This CDR3 is built from 15 residues. The table came from immunoSEQ multiplex PCR; TCRdb's copy has only in-frame clones and leaves some out. The table has about 12,000 clones, roughly four fifths seen once. This rearrangement joins TRBV28 to TRBJ2-1, with a possible D match to TRBD2 (6 bases). What was sequenced was ileal tissue. The TCR sequence derives from an adult with Crohn's disease. The CDR3 loop reads CASSYRETSYNEQFF. CDR3 nucleotide sequence: TGTGCCAGCAGTTATCGGGAGACCTCCTACAATGAGCAGTTCTTC.